This T cell receptor (beta chain) was documented in a study of cytomegalovirus exposure and HLA in healthy donors (dated by TCRdb to between 2016 and 2019). Describing the broader study: According to an earlier analysis of a few hundred of the donors, some 180 million T cells yielded some 120 million unique TCR beta sequences and less than 300 Gb of sequence data. An early release covering some 640 HLA-typed donors comprised around 300 gigabases of sequencing data and approximately 85 million unique TCR sequences. Every repertoire in the discovery cohort had been generated on one and the same sequencing platform. Besides the first cohort of under 700 subjects, a separate validation cohort made up of 120 different subjects was used. The number of typed donors differed by locus: about 620-640 for A, B, C, DRB1 and DQB1; approximately 530 for DQA1; fewer than 610 for DPA1; and roughly 490 for DPB1. Rather than drawing on any new phenotypic data, the later analysis identified candidate immune exposures from TCR beta sequences and the way those sequences occurred across donors. The T cell repertoires of roughly 660 subjects were profiled by immunosequencing and related to cytomegalovirus serostatus. Of the 398 genotyped donors, 65% to 90% fell in the genetic ancestry cluster associated with self-reported Caucasian donors. Among some 400 genotyped donors of the cohort, an average of about 220,000 unique TCR beta nucleotide sequences was sequenced per donor, of which about 19% were non-productive. In a later genetic analysis, genome-wide SNP genotypes for about 55% of the roughly 700 donors were used, and that subset was treated as a discovery cohort. A later analysis re-analyzed previously published TCR beta repertoires from 666 donors and added high-resolution HLA genotyping to study TCR occurrence patterns. Donor age, sex, ethnicity and CMV serostatus were collected together with the repertoire data. High-throughput TCR immunosequencing, statistical association of individual TCRs with disease status, and machine learning were combined to predict cytomegalovirus infection status. An earlier analysis of fewer than 750 of the donors used high-throughput TCR beta sequencing to judge whether each TCR beta V gene segment behaved as functional or pseudogenic. Roughly 5 DR-DQ haplotypes were handled as single units for association and clustering because linkage in the cohort was strong. The study aimed to test whether signatures of past pathogen exposure could be identified by cataloging public T cell receptors. HLA typing included class I and class II loci at four-digit resolution. General conclusions and limits of the study: A later analysis reported that several top co-occurrence clusters appeared linked to parvovirus B19, influenza, CMV and Epstein-Barr virus. While some public TCRs were present in many individuals, most TCR sequences turned up only very rarely across donors. According to the authors, the approach could potentially be generalized to other disease states and immunological phenotypes. Because the 87-base-pair reads could not distinguish some IMGT-functional V segments, including TRBV6-2 and TRBV6-3, those segments were excluded. Broadly in line with IMGT annotations, most TCR beta V segments showed up in productive rearrangements about 87% or about 30% of the time in an earlier analysis of several hundred of the donors. Approximately 18 rarely observed V segments, including chromosome 9 orphons, were excluded from the earlier analysis of several hundred of the donors because counts were too low. According to a later analysis, most CMV-associated TCR beta chains appeared to be HLA-restricted, and the HLA associations seemed to be driven largely by CMV exposure. Linkage disequilibrium might explain the correlated functional status among segregating V segments, but an unknown experimental factor could not be ruled out. In vitro tests confirmed that a few of the cytomegalovirus-associated TCR beta chains recognize cytomegalovirus antigens. Because HLA typing was missing for some donors at each locus, association tests included only the typed subset. The study gave a list of about 160 TCR beta chains associated with cytomegalovirus. A later analysis found that TCR association rates varied across HLA loci, with DRB1 alleles showing the most associated TCRs and HLA-C alleles the fewest. Only TCR beta chains were sequenced in this cohort, and the absence of alpha or paired-chain data limited detectable features. Compared with the roughly 670-donor mean, donors in an Asian-associated ancestry cluster had fewer N-insertions in productive TCRs, according to a later genetic analysis. In a later analysis, HLA-associated TCR beta chains were found to be more clonally expanded and to have lower generation probabilities than equally common non-associated chains. A further reported finding was that TCR beta sequences accurately predicted the HLA-A and HLA-B alleles for most subjects in the first cohort. A cluster of highly shared sequence variants was judged likely to be a technical artifact of the sequencing pipeline. A later genetic analysis associated a missense DCLRE1C variant with V-gene and J-gene trimming of TCR beta chains, and an independent cohort replicated the association. Roughly uniform sequencing depth across donors was assumed in presence/absence analyses, although this assumption may not hold. For the cohort, immune exposure information was limited to CMV serostatus. The classifier was reported to diagnose cytomegalovirus status with high specificity and sensitivity in both the original and validation cohorts. At a false discovery rate of 0.05, a later analysis linked roughly 17,000 TCR beta sequences to specific HLA alleles. When HLA alleles, especially DR and DQ, strongly co-occurred, attributing TCR associations to individual alleles was difficult.

The cohort was made up of about 670 healthy bone marrow donors. At the time of sampling, every cohort member was nominally healthy, though immune exposures that went unrecorded were likely present. The donor was CMV seropositive and was included in the group of 290 or so seropositive cohort members. Every donor gave a peripheral blood sample, and the peripheral blood mononuclear cells from that sample were used for TCR beta sequencing. The Qiagen DNeasy Blood Extraction Kit was used to extract genomic DNA from the blood cell samples. Libraries were constructed by the immunoSEQ multiplex PCR assay. For the multiplex PCR, a mixture combining 60 forward primers for TCR Vbeta segments and 13 reverse primers for TCR Jbeta segments was used. The CDR3 region of rearranged TCR beta genes was amplified from genomic DNA by a multiplex PCR assay. Amplified TCR beta libraries were sequenced as 87-base-pair reads on the Illumina HiSeq System. In the source study's methods: Across the 500 to 750 repertoires, a later analysis counted 80 million or so unique TCR beta chains, about 10 million of which were shared by at least two donors. Raw reads were error-corrected and collapsed into unique sequences with a nearest-neighbor algorithm that merged closely related sequences to remove PCR and sequencing errors. V, D and J gene segments were assigned by aligning CDR3 sequences to IMGT reference sequences. For a sequence to be retained, a match of at least six nucleotides was required to both a V gene segment and a J gene segment. Rearrangements were classified as productive when the CDR3 lacked stop codons and remained in frame with V and J, and all other rearrangements were classified as non-productive. CDR3 was defined by IMGT convention, running from the second conserved V-encoded cysteine to the conserved J-encoded phenylalanine. The earlier analysis of roughly 590 of the donors excluded sequences that lacked an unambiguous match to a single V gene segment. In an earlier analysis of around 590 of the donors, a V segment was called functional when productive rearrangements were above 56.7%, and segregating when the standard deviation between donors exceeded 5%. A statistical classification framework was developed to diagnose cytomegalovirus status using the catalog of TCR beta chain sequences. V and J gene assignment, in a later analysis, came from comparing TCR nucleotide sequences with IMGT/GENE-DB human TR gene sequences. In a later analysis, CDR3 sequences and most-parsimonious VDJ recombination scenarios were assigned using the TCRdist pipeline. A later analysis defined each TCR beta chain by its CDR3 amino acid sequence plus V-gene family, and excluded reads lacking a unique V-gene family. To address suspected cross-contamination and a sequencing artifact, a later analysis removed 550 to 750 highly shared, low-generation-probability nucleotide sequences. For each public chain, a later analysis derived a clonal expansion index from normalized ranks of inferred template counts within each repertoire. In a later analysis, generation probabilities were computed with a VDJ recombination model fitted to out-of-frame rearrangements, and the resulting probabilities were checked against IGoR. In a later analysis, hypergeometric tests were used to score TCR-TCR, TCR-HLA and TCR-CMV co-occurrence, with a repertoire-size bias correction applied to TCR pairs. To estimate false discovery rates, a later analysis permuted the HLA or CMV assignments 20 times. In a later analysis, co-occurring TCRs were grouped using DBSCAN, and TCRdist sequence similarity was added for clustering within HLA-allele-positive subsets. Co-occurrence clustering excluded repertoires with fewer than 30,000 or more than 120,000 public chains, plus five with anomalous nucleotide sharing. TCRdb holds this immuneACCESS table with in-frame rearrangements only. Some clones are missing; in checked studies, unresolved V genes explain under half, and the rest has no known cause. The V and J calls and the clone size are those of that table, but D and trimming were determined from the DNA. The sample table contains roughly 84,000 clones; only one count was recorded for about 79% of them. Roughly 6% of the sample belongs to the ten largest clones.

Turning to this clone: Its antigen is not yet known. Base quality data are lacking; no much larger clone is found one base away.

V loses 5 bases, J loses 5 bases, and the germline ends lie 10 bases apart. CDR1 and CDR2 (SGHVS, FNYEAQ) derive from the germline V gene. Counted from cysteine to phenylalanine, this CDR3 has 13 amino acids. The retained sequence is limited to the CDR3, 39 bases, with the frame set at the first base. This TCR was sampled from a male donor in good health and CMV-seropositive. Source material: PBMCs. The chain is made from TRBV7-6 and TRBJ2-1; TRBD2 is possibly the D segment (6 matching bases). The DNA sequence reads TGTGCCAGCAGCGTGGACTACAACAATGAGCAGTTCTTC. It translates as CASSVDYNNEQFF.